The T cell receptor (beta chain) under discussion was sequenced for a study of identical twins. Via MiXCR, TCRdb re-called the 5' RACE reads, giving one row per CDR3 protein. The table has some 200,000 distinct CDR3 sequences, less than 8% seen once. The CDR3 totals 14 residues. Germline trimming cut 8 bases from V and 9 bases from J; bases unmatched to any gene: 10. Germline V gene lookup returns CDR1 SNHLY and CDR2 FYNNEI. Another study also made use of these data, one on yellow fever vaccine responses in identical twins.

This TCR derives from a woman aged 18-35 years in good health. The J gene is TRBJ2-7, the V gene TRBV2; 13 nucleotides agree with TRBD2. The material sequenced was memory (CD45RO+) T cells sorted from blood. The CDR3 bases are TGTGCCAGCTATACCGGGACTAGCGGGAACGTGCAGTACTTC. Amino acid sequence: CASYTGTSGNVQYF.